This TCR beta chain was identified in a study of blood T cell repertoires in COVID-19. Study at large: Whether acute or convalescent, the COVID-19 samples came from the United States, Italy and Spain. T cells, B-cell-depleted T cells, or PBMCs provided the cDNA or gDNA that served as material.

Authors' data handling: From reference gene primer amplification, estimates of nucleated cell counts were derived. Method: immunoSEQ multiplex PCR; TCRdb's copy keeps in-frame clones and lacks some. D and trimming come from the DNA, and the V and J calls and clone size come from that table. The table includes under 150,000 clones, 70% to 85% detected once. This TCR was recovered from an elderly woman in a cohort sampled during active or convalescent COVID-19. Sequenced: peripheral blood.

CDR3 sequence (DNA): TGTGCCACCCGGGGGGTGTTTGAAGCTTTCTTT. Residues: CATRGVFEAFF. V gene TRBV28 combines with J gene TRBJ1-1; TRBD1 might be the D (5 bases). Germline V CDR1 and CDR2: MDHEN, SYDVKM. CDR3 length equals 11 residues. Trimming left V 10 bases short and J 7 bases short, with 13 bases between.